The 14 T cell receptor beta chains listed next were all sequenced from one sample in a study of T cell clonality in common variable immunodeficiency (dated by TCRdb to about 2015). To prepare the library, the immunoSEQ multiplex PCR assay was applied. TCRdb took this table from immuneACCESS and kept in-frame rearrangements with V and J called. Such tables lack part of the clones; where checked against another copy, unresolved V genes explain under half of the gap, and the rest is unexplained. For this sample, fewer than 60,000 clones are listed, none of them singletons. The ten largest clones capture about 2% of the sample. Sequences were obtained from peripheral blood mononuclear cells. The receptors come from a person between 18 and 75 years old in good health.

This clone was recorded at least ten times. The DNA ends 3 residues before the CDR3 does, and the rest of the CDR3 is filled in from the germline J gene. The rearrangement links TRBV20-1 to TRBJ2-3; 7 bases fit TRBD2. CDR1 DFQATT and CDR2 SNEGSKA come from the germline V gene (reference sequence). Losses at the gene ends were 1 base for V and 0 bases for J; bases not matched to a gene: 10. This CDR3 has 17 amino acids. The part of the CDR3 DNA that was read is TGCAGTGCTAGAGCCCCCCTTAGACTAGCTAGCACAGATACG. This translates into CSARAPLRLASTDT. From start to end, the CDR3 is CSARAPLRLASTDTQYF.

This clone was seen a few times. The CDR3 extends 3 residues past the end of the read, so its final part is completed from the germline J gene. The chain links TRBV7-9 to TRBJ2-5, with 12 positions matching TRBD1. CDR3 size: 15 residues. CDR1 and CDR2 (germline): SEHNR, FQNEAQ (reference sequence). J lost 7 bases, V lost 5 bases, and 8 bases had no gene match. The covered CDR3 bases are TGTGCCAGCAGCCCGGGGGACAGGGGGCATGGGACC. As protein: CASSPGDRGHGT. The CDR3 reads in full as CASSPGDRGHGTQYF. The entire variable domain, with the rest obtained from reference TRBV7-9 and TRBJ2-5, is as follows: DTGVSQNPRHKITKRGQNVTFRCDPISEHNRLYWYRQTLGQGPEFLTYFQNEAQLEKSRLLSDRFSAERPKGSFSTLEIQRTEQGDSAMYLCASSPGDRGHGTQYFGPGTRLLVL.

This clone was seen repeatedly, ten times or more. The read ends 3 residues shy of where the CDR3 ends; the end is completed using the germline J gene. V gene TRBV7-2 combines with J gene TRBJ2-3; 11 bases are a match to TRBD2. Germline CDR1 and CDR2: SGHTA and FQGNSA. The CDR3 extends over 15 amino acids. V lost 5 bases, J lost 3 bases, and 4 bases stayed unmatched. CDR3 sequence: CASSLSGGATDTQYF. The covered CDR3 bases are TGTGCCAGCAGCCTTAGCGGGGGGGCTACAGATACG.

This clone was recorded at least ten times. The read falls 3 residues short of the CDR3 end, and the missing part is taken from the germline J gene. The chain uses TRBV6-1 and TRBJ1-2, with D unresolved. The germline V gene encodes CDR1 MNHNS and CDR2 SASEGT. The CDR3 spans 13 residues. Incomplete CDR3 DNA: TGTGCCAGCAGTGAAAGGGCCCTACGGGGC. It codes for CASSERALRG. The whole CDR3 protein is CASSERALRGYTF.

This clone has at least ten counts. The read halts 3 residues ahead of the CDR3 end, with the missing end drawn from the germline J gene. The chain is built from TRBV30 and TRBJ2-3; a possible D gene is TRBD2 (6 bases). The CDR3 spans 16 residues. V was pared by 0 bases and J by 6 bases, with 19 bases between. Germline CDR1 GTSNPN, CDR2 SVGIG (reference sequence). The chain's CDR3 is CAWSVLHGGIRDTQYF. The covered CDR3 bases are TGTGCCTGGAGTGTACTCCATGGGGGGATTAGGGATACG.

In the case of this clone: The read terminates 3 residues ahead of where the CDR3 ends, so the germline J gene completes it. The chain carries TRBV19 and TRBJ1-1; D not certain. The CDR3 length is 15 residues. Germline V gene lookup returns CDR1 LNHDA and CDR2 SQIVND (reference sequence). V lost 0 bases and J 0 bases, leaving 8 bases between the germline ends. The part of the CDR3 DNA that was read is TGTGCCAGTAGTATAGATCAGAACATGAACACTGAA. Its translation is CASSIDQNMNTE. The whole CDR3 reads CASSIDQNMNTEAFF.

This clone was observed many times. The read stops 3 residues short of the end of the CDR3; the missing end is completed from the germline J gene. The chain carries TRBV11-2 and TRBJ1-4, with no clear D. This CDR3 contains 13 residues. The germline gives CDR1 SGHAT, CDR2 FQNNGV. The V gene lost 1 base and the J gene lost 10 bases, with 10 bases spanning the gap. The part of the CDR3 DNA that was read is TGTGCCAGCAGCTTAGTCATCTACGGAAAA. Translation: CASSLVIYGK. The entire CDR3 protein is CASSLVIYGKLFF.

This clone was found a few times. The CDR3 end lies 3 residues beyond the end of the read and is filled in from the germline J gene. The genes are TRBV20-1 and TRBJ1-2, with D unclear. Germline V gene lookup returns CDR1 DFQATT and CDR2 SNEGSKA (reference sequence). CDR3 length: 14 amino acids. CDR3 DNA, as far as it was read: TGCAGTGCTAGAGTTGGAACTAGCGGGAGCGGG. Its protein is CSARVGTSGSG. The whole CDR3 protein is CSARVGTSGSGYTF.

This clone was observed at least ten times. With the read ending 3 residues before the CDR3 end, the germline J gene is used to fill in that end. This chain uses TRBV20-1 with TRBJ2-7, with TRBD2 identical over 7 bases. V was pared by 0 bases and J by 5 bases, with 13 bases of the junction left unmatched. The CDR3 length is 16 residues. In germline, CDR1 is DFQATT, CDR2 SNEGSKA (reference sequence). The CDR3 loop is CSARDDRGGGGDEQYF. The DNA read from the CDR3 is TGCAGTGCTAGAGATGATCGCGGGGGTGGGGGGGACGAG.

This clone was detected ten times or more. The read falls 3 residues short of the CDR3 end, and the missing part is taken from the germline J gene. The chain uses TRBV19 and TRBJ2-4; D is ambiguous. Trimming removed 4 bases at V and 8 bases at J, with 12 bases between. This CDR3 has 13 amino acids. CDR1 is LNHDA, CDR2 SQIVND, per germline (reference sequence). CDR3 loop: CASSTLKGHIQYF. Partial CDR3 DNA: TGTGCCAGTAGTACGCTGAAGGGTCACATT. The complete variable domain, with remaining parts taken from reference TRBV19 and TRBJ2-4, reads DGGITQSPKYLFRKEGQNVTLSCEQNLNHDAMYWYRQDPGQGLRLIYYSQIVNDFQKGDIAEGYSVSREKKESFPLTVTSAQKNPTAFYLCASSTLKGHIQYFGAGTRLSVL.

This clone has ten or more counts. Coverage ceases 3 residues before the CDR3 finishes, and the germline J gene fills in the end. The rearrangement links TRBV10-1 to TRBJ2-3; D gene ambiguous. V lost 3 bases to trimming and J lost 6 bases, with 7 bases between them. The CDR3 has 12 amino acids. CDR1 is WNHNN, CDR2 SYGVQD, per germline (reference sequence). The sequenced part of the CDR3 DNA is TGCGCCAGCAGTGACAGAGAGGATACG. Encoded protein: CASSDREDT. The entire CDR3 protein reads CASSDREDTQYF.

For this clone: The observed sequence ends 3 residues before the CDR3 terminus, with the missing tail filled in from the germline J gene. This chain joins TRBV30 and TRBJ2-2; no reliable D call. CDR3 length equals 14 residues. Germline V CDR1 and CDR2: GTSNPN, SVGIG (reference sequence). The sequenced CDR3 bases are TGTGCCTGGAGGGATAGCTCCTATAATTCACCG. Translation: CAWRDSSYNSP. The entire CDR3 sequence reads CAWRDSSYNSPLFF.

The part of the CDR3 DNA that was read is TGTGCCAGCAGCTCTAAGCAGGGTCTCTATGGC. It is translated as CASSSKQGLYG. The full CDR3 protein reads CASSSKQGLYGYTF. The chain employs TRBV7-2 and TRBJ1-2, with D possibly TRBD1 on 5 matching bases. Sequencing ends 3 residues short of the CDR3 end; the germline J gene provides the rest. Germline V CDR1 and CDR2: SGHTA, FQGNSA. The ends were cut back, 4 bases at V and 4 bases at J, with 13 bases in the middle. The CDR3 is 14 amino acids.

This clone was counted between two and nine times. The read falls 3 residues short of the CDR3 end, and the missing part is taken from the germline J gene. The rearrangement links TRBV20-1 to TRBJ1-5; D might be TRBD1 (6 bases). The CDR3 loop spans 16 amino acids. V shed 0 bases and J shed 0 bases, with 12 bases lying between them. Germline CDR1 DFQATT, CDR2 SNEGSKA (reference sequence). The CDR3 protein is CSARDRGHLSNQPQHF. Partial CDR3 DNA: TGCAGTGCTAGAGATCGGGGACATCTTAGCAATCAGCCC.